The 17 T cell receptor beta chains in this list originate from one sample, sequenced in a study of CD8+ T cells in alopecia areata. Treatment in this sample: oral pan-JAK inhibitor, 5-10 mg twice daily. Reverse transcription of extracted RNA yielded cDNA, which provided the sequencing template. TCRdb keeps only in-frame clones here, not all; method: immunoSEQ multiplex PCR. The sample has approximately 100,000 clones; 80% to 90% are singletons. The sequencing used CD8+ T cells sorted from blood, collected between weeks 30 and 35, from a patient treated with tofacitinib. These receptors were taken from a human donor with alopecia areata.

The chain uses TRBV6-6 and TRBJ2-7; TRBD1 is a possible D gene (5 bases). This CDR3 is 13 amino acids long. Germline CDR1 and CDR2: MNHNY and SVGAGI (reference sequence). Trimming shortened V by 2 bases and J by 3 bases, and 8 bases separated the two germline ends. This CDR3 reads CASSYVQVYEQYF. CDR3 nucleotide sequence: TGTGCCAGCAGTTACGTACAGGTCTACGAGCAGTACTTC.

The CDR3 protein is CASSDDRTGFFNQPQHF. The CDR3 nucleotides read TGTGCCAGCAGTGACGACCGGACAGGGTTTTTCAATCAGCCCCAGCATTTT. The rearrangement uses TRBV6-4 and TRBJ1-5; 8 nucleotides line up with TRBD1. The CDR3 sequence is 17 residues long. V was clipped by 2 bases and J by 3 bases; unmatched bases: 9. Germline CDR1 MRHNA, CDR2 SNTAGT.

The chain joins TRBV19 to TRBJ2-7; 8 nucleotides align to TRBD1. CDR1 is LNHDA, CDR2 SQIVND, per germline (reference sequence). V trimming: 0 bases; J trimming: 3 bases; junction bases outside the gene matches: 4. The CDR3 spans 15 residues. CDR3 coding DNA: TGTGCCAGTAGTATAGACCCCGGGACAGGCTACGAGCAGTACTTC. Encoded protein: CASSIDPGTGYEQYF.

This chain connects TRBV7-6 to TRBJ1-2, with D possibly TRBD1 on 6 matching bases. V dropped 1 base and J dropped 3 bases, with 12 bases sitting between them. The CDR3 has 15 residues. Germline CDR1 SGHVS, CDR2 FNYEAQ. The CDR3 here is CASSLGQGRDYGYTF. The DNA for the CDR3 is TGTGCCAGCAGCTTAGGTCAGGGGCGCGACTATGGCTACACCTTC.

The genes are TRBV5-4 and TRBJ2-7, with D unresolved. Per germline, CDR1 SGHNT and CDR2 YYREEE (reference sequence). The CDR3 contains 14 residues. Trimming removed 4 bases from V and 2 bases from J, with 13 bases in between. CDR3 loop: CASSHWGNPYEQYF. DNA for the CDR3: TGTGCCAGCAGCCATTGGGGAAACCCCTACGAGCAGTACTTC.

V and J are TRBV9 and TRBJ1-5, with a possible D match to TRBD1 (5 bases). Deletions cut 3 bases from V and 5 bases from J, with 9 bases between. From germline, CDR1 is SGDLS and CDR2 YYNGEE. The CDR3 runs 13 residues. This CDR3 reads CASSAGGDQPQHF. The CDR3 DNA reads TGTGCCAGCAGCGCCGGGGGTGATCAGCCCCAGCATTTT. The entire variable domain, with the rest obtained from reference TRBV9 and TRBJ1-5, is as follows: DSGVTQTPKHLITATGQRVTLRCSPRSGDLSVYWYQQSLDQGLQFLIQYYNGEERAKGNILERFSAQQFPDLHSELNLSSLELGDSALYFCASSAGGDQPQHFGDGTRLSIL.

DNA for the CDR3: TGTGCCATCAGTTCAAGGACTAGCGGGAGTGACGAGCAGTACTTC. Its translation is CAISSRTSGSDEQYF. This chain connects TRBV10-3 to TRBJ2-7; 13 positions match TRBD2. This CDR3 spans 15 amino acids. Germline CDR1 ENHRY, CDR2 SYGVKD. The ends lost 5 bases at V and 5 bases at J; junction bases unmatched: 6.

The V call is TRBV13, the J call TRBJ2-3, with 9 bases lining up with TRBD2. The CDR3 runs 16 residues. J gave up 0 bases and V 0 bases, and 1 base lay outside the gene matches. Per germline, CDR1 PRHDT and CDR2 FYEKMQ (reference sequence). The CDR3 DNA reads TGTGCCAGCAGCTTAGGACTAGCGGGCAGCACAGATACGCAGTATTTT. Its protein product is CASSLGLAGSTDTQYF. Complete variable domain (other parts from reference TRBV13 and TRBJ2-3): AAGVIQSPRHLIKEKRETATLKCYPIPRHDTVYWYQQGPGQDPQFLISFYEKMQSDKGSIPDRFSAQQFSDYHSELNMSSLELGDSALYFCASSLGLAGSTDTQYFGPGTRLTVL.

This chain connects TRBV9 to TRBJ1-2; D is possibly TRBD1 (5 bases). V lost 0 bases and J lost 2, with 11 bases in between. The CDR3 has 15 amino acids. Germline-derived CDR1 and CDR2 are SGDLS and YYNGEE. The CDR3 DNA reads TGTGCCAGCAGCGTAGAATTGCCAGGGAACTATGGCTACACCTTC. The encoded protein is CASSVELPGNYGYTF.

The chain is built from TRBV9 and TRBJ2-3; 10 nucleotides agree with TRBD2. Germline CDR1 SGDLS, CDR2 YYNGEE. The CDR3 loop spans 16 amino acids. The junction had 10 bases not matched to a gene; V was cut back by 3 bases and J by 6 bases. CDR3 loop: CASSARAGGPRDTQYF. The CDR3 DNA reads as TGTGCCAGCAGCGCACGAGCGGGGGGGCCGAGGGATACGCAGTATTTT. Variable domain in full (rest from reference TRBV9 and TRBJ2-3): DSGVTQTPKHLITATGQRVTLRCSPRSGDLSVYWYQQSLDQGLQFLIQYYNGEERAKGNILERFSAQQFPDLHSELNLSSLELGDSALYFCASSARAGGPRDTQYFGPGTRLTVL.

The chain is built from TRBV6-1 and TRBJ2-7; D is unresolved. The CDR3 is 11 residues long. V was pared by 2 bases and J by 4 bases, with 3 bases between. Germline CDR1 and CDR2: MNHNS and SASEGT. The CDR3 nucleotides are TGTGCCAGCAGTGAATCTTACGAGCAGTACTTC. This codes for CASSESYEQYF.

The chain combines TRBV9 with TRBJ1-2; D remains ambiguous. Trimming removed 4 bases at V and 7 bases at J, with 14 bases between. The CDR3 is 13 residues long. Germline V gene lookup returns CDR1 SGDLS and CDR2 YYNGEE. DNA for the CDR3: TGTGCCAGCAGCCCCCTGGATGCGTTTGGCTACACCTTC. This sequence encodes CASSPLDAFGYTF.

This chain connects TRBV30 to TRBJ1-6; maybe TRBD1 (5 bases). Trimming took 0 bases from V and 12 from J, leaving 15 bases between them. This CDR3 comprises 14 residues. Looked up from germline, CDR1 is GTSNPN and CDR2 is SVGIG (reference sequence). This CDR3 reads CAWSVPQGRLPLHF. CDR3 nucleotides: TGTGCCTGGAGTGTACCCCAGGGAAGGCTACCCCTCCACTTT.

The rearrangement joins TRBV27 to TRBJ2-3; 10 bases are a match to TRBD1. The junction had 5 bases not matched to a gene; V was cut back by 4 bases and J by 10 bases. CDR3 size: 13 residues. CDR1 is MNHEY, CDR2 SMNVEV, per germline (reference sequence). CDR3: CASSSGQGKAQYF. The CDR3 DNA follows: TGTGCCAGCAGTTCGGGACAGGGGAAAGCGCAGTATTTT.

About this clone itself: An end of the junction differs from the germline gene, which may be a read error. The genes are TRBV9 and TRBJ2-2, with D possibly matching TRBD1 (5 bases). The CDR3 extends over 19 amino acids. Germline assignment: CDR1 SGDLS and CDR2 YYNGEE. The CDR3 coding sequence is TGTGCCAGTCTAATTCCCCGGCGATTGGGGCCAGGGAACGCCGGGGAGCTGTTTTTT. Amino acid sequence: CASLIPRRLGPGNAGELFF.

In DNA, the CDR3 is TGTGCCAGCAGCGGGGGGGACAATGAGCAGTTCTTC. This sequence encodes CASSGGDNEQFF. This sequence joins TRBV5-4 and TRBJ2-1; 7 bases are shared with TRBD2. The germline gives CDR1 SGHNT, CDR2 YYREEE (reference sequence). The CDR3 has 12 amino acids. V was clipped by 4 bases and J by 5 bases; unmatched bases: 0.

This sequence joins TRBV11-2 and TRBJ2-7; 8 bases are shared with TRBD1. The germline CDR1 and CDR2 sequences are SGHAT and FQNNGV. This CDR3 has 17 residues. After removal of 5 bases from V and 5 bases from J, the junction contained 17 bases not matched to a gene. This CDR3 reads CASSLRTGKPWVDEQYF. The CDR3 DNA is TGTGCCAGCAGCCTGCGGACAGGGAAGCCTTGGGTCGACGAGCAGTACTTC.